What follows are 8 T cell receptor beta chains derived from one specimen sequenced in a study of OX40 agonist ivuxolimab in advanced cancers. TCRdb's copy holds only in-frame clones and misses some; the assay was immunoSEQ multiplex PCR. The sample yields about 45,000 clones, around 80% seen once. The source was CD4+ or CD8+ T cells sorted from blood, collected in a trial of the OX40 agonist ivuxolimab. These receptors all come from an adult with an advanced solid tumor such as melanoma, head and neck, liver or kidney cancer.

The chain's CDR3 is CASSSQGNTIYF. CDR3 in DNA: TGTGCCAGCAGCTCCCAGGGAAACACCATATATTTT. The chain is built from TRBV7-9 and TRBJ1-3; no reliable D call. Deletions cut 4 bases from V and 4 bases from J, with 5 bases between. This CDR3 region has 12 residues. The germline V gene has CDR1 SEHNR and CDR2 FQNEAQ (reference sequence).

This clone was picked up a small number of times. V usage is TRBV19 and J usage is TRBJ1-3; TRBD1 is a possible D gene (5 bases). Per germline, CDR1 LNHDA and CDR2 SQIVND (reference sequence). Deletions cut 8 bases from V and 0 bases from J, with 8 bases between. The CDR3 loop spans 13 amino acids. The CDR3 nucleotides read TGTGCCAGTTCGACAGTCTCTGGAAACACCATATATTTT. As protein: CASSTVSGNTIYF.

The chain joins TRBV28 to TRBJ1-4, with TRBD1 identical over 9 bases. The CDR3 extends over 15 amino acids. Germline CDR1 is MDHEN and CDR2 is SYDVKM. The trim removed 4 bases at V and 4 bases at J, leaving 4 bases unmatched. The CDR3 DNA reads TGTGCCAGCAGTTCTCAGGACAGGGGTAATGAAAAACTGTTTTTT. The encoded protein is CASSSQDRGNEKLFF.

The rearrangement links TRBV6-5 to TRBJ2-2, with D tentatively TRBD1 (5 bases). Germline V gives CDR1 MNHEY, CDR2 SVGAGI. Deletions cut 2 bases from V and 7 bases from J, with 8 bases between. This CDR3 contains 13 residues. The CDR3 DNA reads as TGTGCCAGCAGTTACAGAAGGGGCGGGGAGCTGTTTTTT. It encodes CASSYRRGGELFF.

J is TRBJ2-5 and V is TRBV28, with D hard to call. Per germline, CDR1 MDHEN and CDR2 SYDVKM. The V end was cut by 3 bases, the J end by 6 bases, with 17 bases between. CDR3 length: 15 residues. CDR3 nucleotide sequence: TGTGCCAGCAGTTTCTCTGGGTCGGGTTTCCAGACCCAGTACTTC. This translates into CASSFSGSGFQTQYF.

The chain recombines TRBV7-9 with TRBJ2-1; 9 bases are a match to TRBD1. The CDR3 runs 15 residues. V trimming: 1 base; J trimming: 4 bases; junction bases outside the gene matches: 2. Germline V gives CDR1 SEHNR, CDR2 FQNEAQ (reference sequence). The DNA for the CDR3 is TGTGCCAGCAGCTTAGTTGGGACAGGGTACAATGAGCAGTTCTTC. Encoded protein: CASSLVGTGYNEQFF.

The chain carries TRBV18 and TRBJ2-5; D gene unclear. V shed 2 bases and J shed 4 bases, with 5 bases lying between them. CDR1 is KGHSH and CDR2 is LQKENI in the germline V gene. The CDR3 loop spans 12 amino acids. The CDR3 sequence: CASSPIGETQYF. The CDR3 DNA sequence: TGTGCCAGCTCACCAATAGGAGAGACCCAGTACTTC.

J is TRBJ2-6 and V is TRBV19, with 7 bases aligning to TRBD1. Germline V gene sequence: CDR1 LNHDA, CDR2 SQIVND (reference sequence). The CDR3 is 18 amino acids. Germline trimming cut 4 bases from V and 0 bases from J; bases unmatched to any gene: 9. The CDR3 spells CASSRARQGPSGANVLTF. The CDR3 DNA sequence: TGTGCCAGTAGTAGAGCCCGACAGGGCCCCTCTGGGGCCAACGTCCTGACTTTC.